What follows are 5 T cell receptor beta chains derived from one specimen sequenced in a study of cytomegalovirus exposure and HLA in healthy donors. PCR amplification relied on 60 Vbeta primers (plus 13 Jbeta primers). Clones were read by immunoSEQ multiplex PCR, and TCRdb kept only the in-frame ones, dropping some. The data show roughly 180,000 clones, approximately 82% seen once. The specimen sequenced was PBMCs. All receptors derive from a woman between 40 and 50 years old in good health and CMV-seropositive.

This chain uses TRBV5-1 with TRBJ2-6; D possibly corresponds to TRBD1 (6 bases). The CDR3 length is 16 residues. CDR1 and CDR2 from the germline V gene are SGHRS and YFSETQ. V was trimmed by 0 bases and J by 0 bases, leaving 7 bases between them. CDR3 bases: TGCGCCAGCAGCTTGGAAGGGGGCTCTGGGGCCAACGTCCTGACTTTC. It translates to CASSLEGGSGANVLTF.

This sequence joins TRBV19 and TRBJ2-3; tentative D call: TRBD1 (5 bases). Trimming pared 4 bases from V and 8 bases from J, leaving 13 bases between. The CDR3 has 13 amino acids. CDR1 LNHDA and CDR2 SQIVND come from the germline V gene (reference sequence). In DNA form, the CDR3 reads TGTGCCAGTAGTAAGCTAGACAGTCGTACGCAGTATTTT. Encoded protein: CASSKLDSRTQYF.

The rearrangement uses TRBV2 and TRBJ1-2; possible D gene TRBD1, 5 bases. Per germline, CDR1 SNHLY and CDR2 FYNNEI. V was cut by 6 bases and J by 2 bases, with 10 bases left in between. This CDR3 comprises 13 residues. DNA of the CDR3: TGTGCCAGCAGGCCCCGGGGGAACTATGGCTACACCTTC. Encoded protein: CASRPRGNYGYTF.

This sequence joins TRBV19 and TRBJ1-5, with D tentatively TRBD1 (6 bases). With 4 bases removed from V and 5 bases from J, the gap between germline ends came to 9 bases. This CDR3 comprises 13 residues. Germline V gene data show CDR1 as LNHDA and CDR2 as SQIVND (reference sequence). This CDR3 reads CASSTNRDQPQHF. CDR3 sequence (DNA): TGTGCCAGTAGTACCAACAGGGATCAGCCCCAGCATTTT. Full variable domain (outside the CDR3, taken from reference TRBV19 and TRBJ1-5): DGGITQSPKYLFRKEGQNVTLSCEQNLNHDAMYWYRQDPGQGLRLIYYSQIVNDFQKGDIAEGYSVSREKKESFPLTVTSAQKNPTAFYLCASSTNRDQPQHFGDGTRLSIL.

The CDR3 DNA reads as TGTGCCACCAGCTCCGGGACAGTCGCCAGCAATGAAAAACTGTTTTTT. It is translated as CATSSGTVASNEKLFF. V usage is TRBV15 and J usage is TRBJ1-4, with 7 bases aligning to TRBD1. This CDR3 is built from 16 residues. Germline assignment: CDR1 LNHNV and CDR2 YYDKDF (reference sequence). V lost 5 bases to trimming and J lost 5 bases; unmatched junction nucleotides: 11.